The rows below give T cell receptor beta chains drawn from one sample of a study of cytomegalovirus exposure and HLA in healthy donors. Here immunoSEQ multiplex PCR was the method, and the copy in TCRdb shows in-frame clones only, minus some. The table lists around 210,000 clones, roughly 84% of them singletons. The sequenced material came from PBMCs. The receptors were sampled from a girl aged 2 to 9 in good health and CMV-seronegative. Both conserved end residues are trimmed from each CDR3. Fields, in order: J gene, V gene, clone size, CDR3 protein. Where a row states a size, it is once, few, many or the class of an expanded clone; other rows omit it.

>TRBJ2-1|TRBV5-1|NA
ASSLVQTLYNEQF
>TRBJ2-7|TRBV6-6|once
ASNSLTGGTFEQY
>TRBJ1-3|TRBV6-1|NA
ASSPQGVGNTIY
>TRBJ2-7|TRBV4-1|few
ASSQGSGDLLYEQY
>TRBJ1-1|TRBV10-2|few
ASSVTRLNTEAF
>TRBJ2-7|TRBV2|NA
ASSQGRLGYEQY
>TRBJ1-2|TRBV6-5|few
ASSRGQGGYT
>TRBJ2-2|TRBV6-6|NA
ASSYSMDGAGELF
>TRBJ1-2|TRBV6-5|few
ASSLRTGNHYGYT
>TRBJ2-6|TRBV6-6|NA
ASGRTGTGANVLT
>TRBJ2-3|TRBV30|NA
AWRASSTDTQY
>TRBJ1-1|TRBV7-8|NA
ASSLGFQGRVNTEAF
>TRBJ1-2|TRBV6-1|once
ASSAGGAGGYT
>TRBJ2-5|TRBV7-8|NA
ASRPTGGRETQY
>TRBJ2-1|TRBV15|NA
ATSRELAGVNEQF
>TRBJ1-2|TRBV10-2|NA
ASSEFHANYGYT
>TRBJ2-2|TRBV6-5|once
ASSPAISNTGELF
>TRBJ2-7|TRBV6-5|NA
ASTYSGTGTYEQY
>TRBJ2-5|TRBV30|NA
AWRPGLAGGRETQY
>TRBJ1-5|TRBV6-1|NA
ASSHKGVWNQPQH
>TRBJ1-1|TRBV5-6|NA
ASSWAGLGAEAF
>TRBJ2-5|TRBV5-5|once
ASSLNTYRGETQY
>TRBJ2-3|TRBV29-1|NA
SALSGTSVPDTQY
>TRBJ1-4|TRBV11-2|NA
ASSAGRQGWSEKLF
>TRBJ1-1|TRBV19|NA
ASSTGVGTEAF
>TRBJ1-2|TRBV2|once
ASRGTALTTNYGYT
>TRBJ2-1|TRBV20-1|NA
SKLRGNGQF
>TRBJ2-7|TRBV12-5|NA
ASGSYPTYEQY
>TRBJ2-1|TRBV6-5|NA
ASREDRGQDEQF
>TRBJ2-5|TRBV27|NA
ASRKGRGQETQY
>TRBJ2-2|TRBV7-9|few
ASSHRAGELF
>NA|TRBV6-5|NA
ASSARVSLDEQY
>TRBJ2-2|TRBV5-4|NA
ASRPPGGMPGELF
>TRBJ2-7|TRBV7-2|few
ASSFIGGQPSYSYEQY
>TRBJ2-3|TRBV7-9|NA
ASSSRDRPYTDTQY
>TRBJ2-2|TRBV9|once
ASSRGGTPGTSGRQTGELF
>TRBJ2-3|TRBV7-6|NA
ASSLRGGTDTQY
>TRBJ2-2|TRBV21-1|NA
ASRPTGGGPRVGELF
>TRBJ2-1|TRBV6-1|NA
ASRNSGGAYEQF
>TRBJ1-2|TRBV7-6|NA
ASSPSGTGSYGYT
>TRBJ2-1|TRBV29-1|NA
SVKGQYNEQF
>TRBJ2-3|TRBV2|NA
ASSEWRLAGDPDTQY
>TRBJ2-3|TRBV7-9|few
ASSLRTSGRDSTDTQY
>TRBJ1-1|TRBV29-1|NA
SVEDRLAEAF
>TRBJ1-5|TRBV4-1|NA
ASSQEVTGGQPQH
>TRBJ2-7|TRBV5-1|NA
ASSPTFSRGTYEQY
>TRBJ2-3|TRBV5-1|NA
ASASGGPTDTQY
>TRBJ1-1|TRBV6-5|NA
ASRARQAQNTEAF
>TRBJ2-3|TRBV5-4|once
ASSLAKQGASTDTQY
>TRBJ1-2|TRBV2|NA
ASSPRVGSYGYT
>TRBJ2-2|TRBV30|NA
AWGKQYGELF
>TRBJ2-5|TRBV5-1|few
ASSLQGGEETQY
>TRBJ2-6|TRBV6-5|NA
ASSYSRSGANVLT
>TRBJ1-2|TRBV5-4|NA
ASSSGVYGYT
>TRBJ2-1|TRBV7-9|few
ASSLVAGPSYNEQF
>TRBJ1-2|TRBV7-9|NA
ASSPATGRFYGYT
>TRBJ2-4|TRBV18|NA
ASSPRDRGREINIQY
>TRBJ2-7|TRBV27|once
ASSSTGGIYEQY
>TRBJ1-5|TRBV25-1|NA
ASSEGAGNQPQH